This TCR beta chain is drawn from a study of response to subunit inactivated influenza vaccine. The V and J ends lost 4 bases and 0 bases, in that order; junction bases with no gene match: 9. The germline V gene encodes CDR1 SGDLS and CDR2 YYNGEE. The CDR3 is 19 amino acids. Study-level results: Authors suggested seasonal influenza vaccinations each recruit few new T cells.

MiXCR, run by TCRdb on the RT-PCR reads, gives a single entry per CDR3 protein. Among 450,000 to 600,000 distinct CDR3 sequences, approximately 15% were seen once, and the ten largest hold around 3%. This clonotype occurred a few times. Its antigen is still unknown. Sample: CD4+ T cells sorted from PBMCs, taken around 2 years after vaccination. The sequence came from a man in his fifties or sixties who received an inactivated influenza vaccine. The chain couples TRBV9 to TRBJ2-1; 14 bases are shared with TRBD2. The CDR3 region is CASSTGTSGSPSSYNEQFF. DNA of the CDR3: TGTGCCAGCAGCACAGGGACTAGCGGGAGCCCTAGCTCCTACAATGAGCAGTTCTTC.